The 22 T cell receptor beta chains reported below all come from one sample, sequenced in a study of beta chain features in type 1 diabetes. Of the isolated RNA, all was reverse transcribed, and so the sequenced material was expressed TCRB transcripts. Method: immunoSEQ multiplex PCR; TCRdb's copy keeps in-frame clones and lacks some. The sample includes 330,000 or so clones, around 19% of them seen just once. The sequencing sample was made of naive CD4+ T cells from blood. The receptors here all came from a woman aged 18-30 years in good health.

CDR3 DNA sequence: TGTGCCAGCAGCTCTCTCCCTTACGAGCAGTACTTC. This translates into CASSSLPYEQYF. This chain joins TRBV28 and TRBJ2-7; D uncertain. Trimming stripped 6 bases from V and 4 bases from J, with 10 bases between. The CDR3 has 12 residues. Germline CDR1 is MDHEN and CDR2 is SYDVKM.

CDR3 nucleotides: TGTGCCAGCAGGTACAGCTACGAGCAGTACTTC. This encodes CASRYSYEQYF. This chain joins TRBV2 and TRBJ2-7, with D hard to call. The V gene lost 6 bases and the J gene lost 3 bases, with 6 bases spanning the gap. Germline V gene data show CDR1 as SNHLY and CDR2 as FYNNEI. This CDR3 is built from 11 residues.

In its sample, this clone was seen a few times. The rearrangement uses TRBV19 and TRBJ2-2; D possibly corresponds to TRBD2 (5 bases). The CDR3 is 13 amino acids. Per the germline V gene, CDR1 is LNHDA and CDR2 is SQIVND (reference sequence). Trimming pared 2 bases from V and 6 bases from J, leaving 7 bases between. CDR3: CASSITRSGELFF. The CDR3 coding sequence is TGTGCCAGTAGTATAACTAGGTCCGGGGAGCTGTTTTTT.

The chain links TRBV4-1 to TRBJ1-2, with D possibly TRBD1 on 5 matching bases. Trimming took 1 base from V and 0 from J, leaving 9 bases between them. Germline CDR1 MGHRA, CDR2 YSYEKL. This CDR3 region has 15 residues. The CDR3 DNA reads as TGCGCCAGCAGCCAAGCGTCAGGGACTAACTATGGCTACACCTTC. Amino acids: CASSQASGTNYGYTF.

The genes are TRBV5-6 and TRBJ1-2; D may be TRBD1 (6 bases). V shed 3 bases and J shed 3 bases, with 12 bases lying between them. Germline V lookup: CDR1 SGHDT, CDR2 YYEEEE. This CDR3 spans 14 amino acids. CDR3 sequence: CASSSSGGDYGYTF. As DNA, the CDR3 is TGTGCCAGCAGCTCCTCGGGGGGCGACTATGGCTACACCTTC.

Only a few counts were recorded for this clone. V and J are TRBV28 and TRBJ2-7, with D possibly matching TRBD1 (6 bases). Trimming took 2 bases from V and 7 from J, leaving 12 bases between them. Germline V gene sequence: CDR1 MDHEN, CDR2 SYDVKM. The CDR3 contains 13 residues. The CDR3 coding sequence is TGTGCCAGCAGTTTAGGACAGAGTAAGGAGCAGTACTTC. Encoded protein: CASSLGQSKEQYF. The full variable domain, in which reference TRBV28 and TRBJ2-7 provide the parts outside the CDR3, is DVKVTQSSRYLVKRTGEKVFLECVQDMDHENMFWYRQDPGLGLRLIYFSYDVKMKEKGDIPEGYSVSREKKERFSLILESASTNQTSMYLCASSLGQSKEQYFGPGTRLTVT.

A few counts support this clone. V usage is TRBV5-1 and J usage is TRBJ2-7; D is ambiguous. The CDR3 is 13 amino acids. The ends were cut back, 3 bases at V and 2 bases at J, with 9 bases in the middle. In germline, CDR1 is SGHRS, CDR2 YFSETQ. The CDR3 region has the DNA TGCGCCAGCAGCTCCGCCGCGGCCTACGAGCAGTACTTC. It encodes CASSSAAAYEQYF.

The gene calls are TRBV19 and TRBJ2-4; weak D call: TRBD2 (5 bases). This CDR3 has 14 residues. V was trimmed by 5 bases and J by 4 bases, leaving 12 bases between them. In germline, CDR1 is LNHDA, CDR2 SQIVND (reference sequence). The CDR3 nucleotides read TGTGCCAGTAGTCTGAACGGGGATAAAAACATTCAGTACTTC. This encodes CASSLNGDKNIQYF.

With respect to this clone: This may be a read error, as it is one base from a much larger clone. This CDR3 is also generated by other DNA sequences in the sample. This chain joins TRBV7-6 and TRBJ1-1, with D possibly being TRBD1 (6 bases). CDR1 SGHVS and CDR2 FNYEAQ come from the germline V gene. V was shortened by 4 bases and J by 1 base, with 7 bases between the two germline ends. This CDR3 has 13 residues. CDR3 protein: CASSSQGNTEAFF. The CDR3 DNA reads TGTGCCAGCAGCTCACAGGGGAACACTGAAGCTTTCTTT.

This clone was seen just once. This rearrangement joins TRBV7-9 to TRBJ2-1; a weak D match, TRBD1 (6 bases). Between the trimmed V and J ends, which lost 3 bases and 1 base, there was a span of 10 bases. The CDR3 covers 15 residues. Per the germline V gene, CDR1 is SEHNR and CDR2 is FQNEAQ (reference sequence). The CDR3 loop reads CASSFRDKSYNEQFF. For the CDR3, the DNA is TGTGCCAGCAGCTTCCGGGACAAGTCCTACAATGAGCAGTTCTTC.

This clone came up a few times. V is TRBV28 and J is TRBJ2-7; 10 nucleotides match TRBD2. This CDR3 has 14 residues. Germline V CDR1 and CDR2: MDHEN, SYDVKM. The ends lost 8 bases at V and 2 bases at J; junction bases unmatched: 6. In DNA form, the CDR3 reads TGTGCCAGCGGAACTAGCGGGGCGACCTACGAGCAGTACTTC. Translating gives CASGTSGATYEQYF.

This rearrangement joins TRBV30 to TRBJ2-7, with D tentatively TRBD2 (7 bases). The ends were cut back, 2 bases at V and 13 bases at J, with 21 bases in the middle. The length of the CDR3 is 13 residues. CDR1 is GTSNPN, CDR2 SVGIG, per germline (reference sequence). CDR3 sequence: CAWSITGGQPLYF. CDR3 DNA sequence: TGTGCCTGGAGTATCACCGGGGGGCAGCCCCTATACTTC.

The rearrangement links TRBV15 to TRBJ2-3; no clear D gene. Trimming pared 1 base from V and 11 bases from J, leaving 16 bases between. This CDR3 spans 14 amino acids. Germline assignment: CDR1 LNHNV and CDR2 YYDKDF (reference sequence). The CDR3 region has the DNA TGTGCCACCAGCAGAGTGGTTGAGGCGGTAGAGCAGTATTTT. It specifies CATSRVVEAVEQYF.

In its sample, this clone was seen a few times. The chain employs TRBV5-4 and TRBJ2-7, with 7 bases that match TRBD2. Germline V gene lookup returns CDR1 SGHNT and CDR2 YYREEE (reference sequence). This CDR3 spans 14 amino acids. The trim removed 6 bases at V and 5 bases at J, leaving 11 bases unmatched. CDR3 DNA: TGTGCCAGCATCGTTGGGGGAGGGCCCCACGAGCAGTACTTC. The encoded protein is CASIVGGGPHEQYF.

The chain uses TRBV5-4 and TRBJ2-2; TRBD1 might be the D (5 bases). With 2 bases removed from V and 1 base from J, the gap between germline ends came to 9 bases. Germline CDR1 is SGHNT and CDR2 is YYREEE (reference sequence). The CDR3 covers 15 residues. This CDR3 is CASSFREENTGELFF. The CDR3, as DNA: TGTGCCAGCAGCTTCAGGGAAGAGAACACCGGGGAGCTGTTTTTT.

This rearrangement joins TRBV7-2 to TRBJ1-1, with a possible D match to TRBD1 (5 bases). Germline values: CDR1 SGHTA, CDR2 FQGNSA. Between the trimmed V and J ends, which lost 2 bases and 7 bases, there was a span of 11 bases. The CDR3 is 13 residues long. The CDR3 DNA follows: TGTGCCAGCAGCTTACGAAGGGGAGGTGAAGCTTTCTTT. Translating gives CASSLRRGGEAFF.

This clone was counted only a few times. The rearrangement uses TRBV4-1 and TRBJ1-3, with TRBD1 matching 7 bases. The trim removed 4 bases at V and 1 base at J, leaving 7 bases unmatched. Germline-derived CDR1 and CDR2 are MGHRA and YSYEKL. This CDR3 region has 16 residues. CDR3 coding DNA: TGCGCCAGCAGCCCCTACGACAGGGAATCTGGAAACACCATATATTTT. It encodes CASSPYDRESGNTIYF.

The sample holds a few counts of this clone. The chain carries TRBV5-1 and TRBJ2-5; the match to TRBD2 covers 7 bases. The V and J ends lost 3 bases and 1 base, in that order; junction bases with no gene match: 3. Germline V CDR1 and CDR2: SGHRS, YFSETQ. CDR3 length: 14 residues. The CDR3 nucleotides are TGCGCCAGCAGCTCCGGGACTATCCAAGAGACCCAGTACTTC. Translation: CASSSGTIQETQYF.

The rearrangement uses TRBV7-3 and TRBJ2-1; possible D gene TRBD2, 6 bases. Germline CDR1 and CDR2: SGHTA and FQGTGA. The CDR3 covers 17 residues. Trimming took 7 bases from V and 3 from J, leaving 22 bases between them. CDR3 in amino acids: CASTGGPRVQYYNEQFF. In DNA, the CDR3 is TGTGCCAGCACCGGAGGGCCCAGAGTTCAGTACTACAATGAGCAGTTCTTC.

V and J are TRBV18 and TRBJ1-1; 10 nucleotides line up with TRBD1. V lost 2 bases to trimming and J lost 4 bases; unmatched junction nucleotides: 4. CDR1 is KGHSH, CDR2 LQKENI, per germline. The CDR3 covers 15 residues. The CDR3, as DNA: TGTGCCAGCTCACCAATCCGGGACAGGGGCACTGAAGCTTTCTTT. Protein product: CASSPIRDRGTEAFF.

For this clone: At one end, the junction sequence differs from germline, possibly due to a read error. The V call is TRBV30, the J call TRBJ1-3; D ambiguous. The CDR3 is 11 amino acids. CDR1 and CDR2 from the germline V gene are GTSNPN and SVGIG (reference sequence). This CDR3 reads CAWRTGNTIYF. The CDR3 DNA reads TGTGCCTGGAGGACTGGGAACACCATATATTTT.

The V gene is TRBV10-3, the J gene TRBJ2-7; 11 positions agree with TRBD2. CDR3 length equals 15 residues. Germline loops: CDR1 ENHRY, CDR2 SYGVKD. J was trimmed by 0 bases and V by 7 bases; bases with no gene match: 5. In DNA form, the CDR3 reads TGTGCCATCAAGGGGACTAGCGGACTCTCCTACGAGCAGTACTTC. This codes for CAIKGTSGLSYEQYF.